Listed here are 18 T cell receptor beta chains from one sample, sequenced in a study of shared clonotypes between healthy human individuals. TCRdb keeps only in-frame clones here, not all; method: immunoSEQ multiplex PCR. The data show about 1.1 million clones, roughly 74% seen once. Sequenced material: memory CD4+ T cells from PBMCs. Described subset: CD45RA-negative fraction. Receptor source: a man younger than 30 in good health. Some clones in this sample may be carry-over from other donors' samples.

The V gene is TRBV5-1, the J gene TRBJ1-6; D is unclear. V was trimmed by 2 bases and J by 5 bases, leaving 14 bases between them. This CDR3 comprises 16 residues. CDR1 is SGHRS and CDR2 is YFSETQ in the germline V gene. The CDR3 region is CASSFGLAGHNSPLHF. The CDR3 coding sequence is TGCGCCAGCAGCTTTGGGCTAGCGGGCCATAATTCACCCCTCCACTTT.

This clone was observed a few times. V is TRBV6-5 and J is TRBJ2-6; D unresolved. V gave up 5 bases and J gave up 0 bases, with 8 bases separating them. The CDR3 consists of 15 residues. Germline V gene sequence: CDR1 MNHEY, CDR2 SVGAGI. The chain's CDR3 is CASSTLSSGANVLTF. CDR3 in DNA: TGTGCCAGCAGTACCTTGAGCTCTGGGGCCAACGTCCTGACTTTC.

The chain recombines TRBV7-8 with TRBJ2-3; D is unresolved. Germline lookup yields CDR1 SGHVS and CDR2 FQNEAQ. V lost 5 bases and J lost 2, with 11 bases in between. The CDR3 contains 14 residues. The CDR3 bases are TGTGCCAGCAGCCCCCGAAGACCCACAGATACGCAGTATTTT. Translating it yields CASSPRRPTDTQYF.

This clone was observed a handful of times. The chain is built from TRBV6-5 and TRBJ1-2; D call uncertain. Germline CDR1 reads MNHEY; CDR2 reads SVGAGI. V shed 6 bases and J shed 4 bases, with 9 bases lying between them. There are 12 residues in the CDR3. The CDR3 protein is CASSIGRYGYTF. For the CDR3, the DNA is TGTGCCAGCAGCATAGGCCGCTATGGCTACACCTTC.

The rearrangement uses TRBV4-1 and TRBJ2-7; TRBD2 matches at 8 bases. The germline CDR1 and CDR2 sequences are MGHRA and YSYEKL. This CDR3 comprises 16 residues. V dropped 5 bases and J dropped 1; count of bases not matched to a gene: 10. CDR3 loop: CASSKTAGEGSYEQYF. The DNA for the CDR3 is TGCGCCAGCAGCAAGACAGCGGGAGAAGGGTCCTACGAGCAGTACTTC.

J is TRBJ2-3 and V is TRBV4-2, with TRBD2 matching 14 bases. Trimming removed 7 bases from V and 4 bases from J; junction bases left unmatched: 4. This CDR3 contains 15 residues. Germline loops: CDR1 LGHNA, CDR2 YNFKEQ. The CDR3 DNA sequence: TGTGCCAGCATGACGGGACTAGCGGGAGCAGATACGCAGTATTTT. Translating it yields CASMTGLAGADTQYF.

The chain carries TRBV28 and TRBJ2-7, with D unclear. CDR3 length: 14 amino acids. Deletions cut 1 base from V and 6 bases from J, with 13 bases between. The germline V gene encodes CDR1 MDHEN and CDR2 SYDVKM. CDR3 in DNA: TGTGCCAGCAGTTTATCCGCCGGGTTGCGCGAGCAGTACTTC. Amino acid sequence: CASSLSAGLREQYF.

About this clone itself: A single base separates this from a much larger clone, so it may be a read error. This sample includes further DNA sequences coding for the same CDR3. V usage is TRBV30 and J usage is TRBJ1-1; 8 bases are shared with TRBD1. Germline V CDR1 and CDR2: GTSNPN, SVGIG (reference sequence). CDR3 length: 16 residues. In DNA, the CDR3 is TGTGCCTGGAGGCGATCGGACAGGGAGTCGAACACTGAGGCTTTCTTT. This translates into CAWRRSDRESNTEAFF. The variable domain in full, with the rest retrieved from reference TRBV30 and TRBJ1-1, is SQTIHQWPATLVQPVGSPLSLECTVEGTSNPNLYWYRQAAGRGLQLLFYSVGIGQISSEVPQNLSASRPQDRQFILSSKKLLLSDSGFYLCAWRRSDRESNTEAFFGQGTRLTVV.

In this sample, this clone turned up many times. The V gene is TRBV7-9, the J gene TRBJ2-3, with D possibly TRBD1 on 5 matching bases. V lost 4 bases, J lost 6 bases, and 11 bases lay in between. Germline lookup yields CDR1 SEHNR and CDR2 FQNEAQ (reference sequence). The CDR3 is 13 amino acids. The CDR3, as DNA: TGTGCCAGCAGCTCAGGGCGTTCGGATACGCAGTATTTT. Protein sequence: CASSSGRSDTQYF.

The CDR3 region is CASSQVVGGQYF. CDR3 in DNA: TGCGCCAGCAGCCAAGTAGTCGGGGGGCAGTACTTC. V usage is TRBV4-1 and J usage is TRBJ2-7; TRBD2 might be the D (6 bases). CDR1 and CDR2 from the germline V gene are MGHRA and YSYEKL. Trimming left V 1 base short and J 9 bases short, with 10 bases between. This CDR3 is built from 12 residues.

This chain links TRBV2 with TRBJ2-1, with 8 bases fitting TRBD2. V was clipped by 6 bases and J by 4 bases; unmatched bases: 8. The germline V gene has CDR1 SNHLY and CDR2 FYNNEI. The CDR3 runs to 15 residues. CDR3 in amino acids: CASRSTSGVYNEQFF. In DNA, the CDR3 is TGTGCCAGCAGATCCACTAGCGGAGTATACAATGAGCAGTTCTTC.

This clone appeared a few times. Additional DNA sequences in this sample encode the identical CDR3. The chain uses TRBV5-1 and TRBJ1-4; D ambiguous. The V end lost 0 bases, the J end lost 0 bases, and 6 bases lay between the germline ends. CDR3 length: 15 residues. Germline assignment: CDR1 SGHRS and CDR2 YFSETQ. CDR3 nucleotides: TGCGCCAGCAGCTTGGCGGGCTCAACTAATGAAAAACTGTTTTTT. This gives the protein CASSLAGSTNEKLFF.

This CDR3 is CASSLAGGGGGSTDTQYF. The CDR3 bases are TGTGCCAGCAGCTTGGCCGGTGGTGGAGGGGGTAGCACAGATACGCAGTATTTT. The chain has TRBV5-4 and TRBJ2-3; D may be TRBD1 or TRBD2 (6 bases each). CDR1 and CDR2 (germline): SGHNT, YYREEE (reference sequence). The germline V and J ends were trimmed by 0 bases and 0 bases, with 17 bases remaining between them. The CDR3 runs to 18 residues.

This clone was detected only a few times. This chain joins TRBV28 and TRBJ1-2; possible D gene TRBD1, 5 bases. CDR1 and CDR2 from the germline V gene are MDHEN and SYDVKM. Between the trimmed V and J ends, which lost 6 bases and 4 bases, there was a span of 9 bases. This CDR3 has 12 amino acids. This CDR3 reads CASRGRSYGYTF. Written as DNA, the CDR3 is TGTGCCAGCAGGGGGCGTAGCTATGGCTACACCTTC.

The chain is built from TRBV6-6 and TRBJ2-5; D could derive from TRBD1 or TRBD2 (5 bases each). Trimming cost V 6 bases and J 2 bases, with 13 bases left between them. This CDR3 region has 14 residues. The germline V gene has CDR1 MNHNY and CDR2 SVGAGI (reference sequence). The CDR3 loop is CASRRGTAQETQYF. DNA of the CDR3: TGTGCCAGCAGGAGAGGGACCGCACAAGAGACCCAGTACTTC.

The chain has TRBV6-5 and TRBJ1-2; D may be TRBD1 (6 bases). CDR1 and CDR2 (germline): MNHEY, SVGAGI. CDR3 length: 16 amino acids. V dropped 0 bases and J dropped 8 bases, with 19 bases sitting between them. CDR3 amino acids: CASSYSGGDTTVGYTF. CDR3 coding DNA: TGTGCCAGCAGTTACTCGGGGGGGGACACCACGGTAGGCTACACCTTC.

This clone was observed a few times. This chain connects TRBV30 to TRBJ1-2; D gene uncertain. V lost 1 base and J 6 bases, leaving 12 bases between the germline ends. Per the germline V gene, CDR1 is GTSNPN and CDR2 is SVGIG (reference sequence). The CDR3 totals 13 residues. The CDR3 nucleotides are TGTGCCTGGAGTGGTCGGGCCTGGGATGGCTACACCTTC. It yields the protein CAWSGRAWDGYTF.

This clone was counted between two and nine times. This chain joins TRBV6-5 and TRBJ1-2; weak D call: TRBD1 (6 bases). In germline, CDR1 is MNHEY, CDR2 SVGAGI. This CDR3 comprises 14 residues. V lost 2 bases to trimming and J lost 4 bases, with 11 bases between them. This chain's CDR3 is CASSYRRQVYGYTF. In DNA, the CDR3 is TGTGCCAGCAGTTACCGTCGACAGGTCTATGGCTACACCTTC.